A selection of T cell receptor beta chains follows, all from one sample in a study of T cells in Graves' hyperthyroidism and ophthalmopathy. TCRdb independently ran MiXCR on the multiplex PCR reads; one entry per CDR3 protein. The sample carries 380,000 or so distinct CDR3 sequences, approximately 15% recorded once. The sequencing input was blood. Receptors originate from a woman in her thirties with Graves' hyperthyroidism. CDR3s include the opening cysteine and the closing phenylalanine or tryptophan. A D gene is named only where the DNA matches it firmly. A clone size is listed for some rows: how often the clone was seen (once, few, many), or a class if it is expanded.

TRBV11-2	TRBD2	TRBJ2-3	many	CASSFTSGGTDTQYF	TGTGCCAGCAGCTTTACTAGCGGGGGCACAGATACGCAGTATTTT
TRBV20-1	TRBD2	TRBJ2-3	many	CSASTGLADTDTQYF	TGCAGTGCTAGTACGGGACTAGCGGACACAGATACGCAGTATTTT
TRBV11-2	-	TRBJ2-5	many	CASSPQGRETQYF	TGTGCCAGCAGCCCCCAGGGACGGGAGACCCAGTACTTC
TRBV20-1	TRBD1	TRBJ1-2	few	CRCNGQGSDYGYTF	TGCAGGTGCAATGGACAGGGGAGTGACTATGGCTACACCTTC
TRBV19	TRBD2	TRBJ2-1	many	CASSSGLAGGPEQFF	TGTGCCAGTAGTTCAGGACTAGCGGGAGGGCCCGAGCAGTTCTTC
TRBV5-1	TRBD2	TRBJ2-5	many	CASSDPQGGETQYF	TGCGCCAGCAGCGATCCGCAGGGAGGGGAGACCCAGTACTTC
TRBV6-1	-	TRBJ1-6	many	CASSEGWQDGSPLHF	TGTGCCAGCAGTGAAGGCTGGCAGGACGGTTCACCCCTCCACTTT
TRBV7-2	-	TRBJ2-3	few	CASSNRGLTDTQYF	TGTGCCAGCAGCAACCGGGGCCTAACAGATACGCAGTATTTT
TRBV28	-	TRBJ1-1	many	CASSARFLRDTKDTEAFF	TGTGCCAGCAGTGCCCGGTTTTTACGCGATACGAAGGACACTGAAGCTTTCTTT
TRBV12-3/TRBV12-4	-	TRBJ2-7	few	CASSLGVGLGRGEQYF	TGTGCCAGCAGTTTAGGTGTGGGGCTGGGGCGCGGGGAGCAGTACTTC
TRBV12-3/TRBV12-4	TRBD2	TRBJ2-5	many	CASSQAGLGGETQYF	TGTGCCAGCAGTCAAGCGGGACTAGGGGGAGAGACCCAGTACTTC
TRBV6-4	-	TRBJ2-6	few	CASSNKSSGANVLTF	TGTGCCAGCAGCAACAAGTCCTCTGGGGCCAACGTCCTGACTTTC
TRBV30	TRBD2	TRBJ2-1	many	CAWSVRGRHSYNEQFF	TGTGCCTGGAGTGTACGCGGGAGGCACTCCTACAATGAGCAGTTCTTC
TRBV20-1	-	TRBJ1-2	-	CSGWRSRESDGYTF	TGCAGTGGGTGGAGGAGCCGCGAATCGGATGGCTACACCTTC
TRBV10-3	TRBD1	TRBJ1-1	-	CAISQTGDTEAFF	TGTGCCATCAGTCAGACAGGGGACACTGAAGCTTTCTTT
TRBV29-1	TRBD2	TRBJ2-1	-	CSVADPMTSGMPGNEQFF	TGCAGCGTCGCCGACCCTATGACTAGCGGGATGCCGGGGAATGAGCAGTTCTTC
TRBV2	-	TRBJ2-2	many	CASSDDSANTGELFF	TGTGCCAGCAGTGATGACAGCGCGAACACCGGGGAGCTGTTTTTT
TRBV20-1	-	TRBJ2-5	many	CSAYPRRGRQETQYF	TGCAGTGCTTACCCCCGCCGGGGGAGACAAGAGACCCAGTACTTC